Below are 7 T cell receptor beta chains sequenced from a single sample in a study of CD8+ T cells in alopecia areata. The treatment was: oral pan-JAK inhibitor, 5-10 mg twice daily. The authors extracted RNA and reverse transcribed it into cDNA as the sequencing template. The method was immunoSEQ multiplex PCR; TCRdb's version includes in-frame clones alone and lacks a portion of them. The sample records some 150,000 clones, roughly 50% being singletons. The source material was CD4+ T cells sorted from blood, sampled at approximately week 55, from a patient treated with tofacitinib. Receptors originate from a human donor with alopecia areata.

For the CDR3, the DNA is TGTGCCTGGAGTGCCAGGCAAGGGCAGTTCACCGGGGAGCTGTTTTTT. Its translation: CAWSARQGQFTGELFF. The chain links TRBV30 to TRBJ2-2; unclear D gene. V lost 1 base, J lost 4 bases, and 16 bases lay in between. The germline V gene encodes CDR1 GTSNPN and CDR2 SVGIG (reference sequence). The CDR3 loop spans 16 amino acids.

In this sample, this clone turned up a few times. The gene calls are TRBV10-2 and TRBJ2-3; D not certain. This CDR3 spans 12 amino acids. Germline CDR1 WSHSY, CDR2 SAAADI. V was shortened by 5 bases and J by 4 bases, with 7 bases between the two germline ends. CDR3 in DNA: TGCGCCAGCAGTCTCCGGGCAGATACGCAGTATTTT. It codes for CASSLRADTQYF.

The gene calls are TRBV29-1 and TRBJ1-3, with D perhaps TRBD1 (5 bases). Trimming removed 4 bases from V and 5 bases from J, with 9 bases in between. The CDR3 has 12 amino acids. Germline V gene lookup returns CDR1 SQVTM and CDR2 ANQGSEA. The CDR3 spells CSVAGGRNTIYF. In DNA form, the CDR3 reads TGCAGCGTTGCCGGGGGGAGAAACACCATATATTTT.

The rearrangement joins TRBV30 to TRBJ2-4; no definite D call. The CDR3 loop spans 14 amino acids. Germline V gene sequence: CDR1 GTSNPN, CDR2 SVGIG (reference sequence). V lost 2 bases, J lost 0 bases, and 8 bases lay in between. The CDR3 protein is CAWSFLRAKNIQYF. DNA for the CDR3: TGTGCCTGGAGTTTTCTGCGAGCCAAAAACATTCAGTACTTC.

The chain joins TRBV29-1 to TRBJ2-3, with D possibly being TRBD1 (5 bases). CDR3 length: 12 residues. Trimming removed 3 bases from V and 6 bases from J, with 10 bases in between. Germline V CDR1 and CDR2: SQVTM, ANQGSEA. CDR3 coding DNA: TGCAGCGTTGATAATGGGGCTGATACGCAGTATTTT. This sequence encodes CSVDNGADTQYF.

This clone turned up a few times. The rearrangement links TRBV5-1 to TRBJ2-7, with 12 bases fitting TRBD2. With 0 bases clipped from V and 3 bases from J, the junction kept 4 bases outside the gene matches. The CDR3 runs to 16 residues. Looked up from germline, CDR1 is SGHRS and CDR2 is YFSETQ. The CDR3 loop reads CASSLGTSGTLYEQYF. CDR3 in DNA: TGCGCCAGCAGCTTGGGGACTAGCGGGACCCTCTACGAGCAGTACTTC.

The CDR3 spells CAISESRLYEQYF. CDR3 DNA: TGTGCCATCAGTGAGTCAAGACTCTACGAGCAGTACTTC. The chain uses TRBV10-3 and TRBJ2-7; D call uncertain. CDR3 length: 13 residues. CDR1 is ENHRY and CDR2 is SYGVKD in the germline V gene. The V end lost 0 bases, the J end lost 3 bases, and 6 bases lay between the germline ends.